These 7 T cell receptor beta chains came from one sample sequenced in a study of long-term antiretroviral therapy in people with HIV. Running of the v3.0 immunoSEQ assay took place at survey level. Sequencing used immunoSEQ multiplex PCR; TCRdb keeps in-frame clones, though not all of them. The sample includes about 22,000 clones, approximately 84% of them seen just once. The specimen was unsorted PBMCs, collected roughly 5.7 years after starting antiretroviral therapy. Receptors were obtained from a man younger than 45 with HIV.

CDR3 coding DNA: TGTGCCAGCAGCTTAGCGGGCGGGGGGAAAGCTGAAGCTTTCTTT. Encoded protein: CASSLAGGGKAEAFF. The chain uses TRBV11-2 and TRBJ1-1, with D possibly matching TRBD1 (5 bases). Trimming removed 1 base from V and 6 bases from J, with 15 bases in between. CDR1 is SGHAT, CDR2 FQNNGV, per germline. CDR3 length: 15 residues.

The chain recombines TRBV6-9 with TRBJ2-7; 9 positions match TRBD2. With 0 bases clipped from V and 0 bases from J, the junction kept 6 bases outside the gene matches. CDR3 size: 17 residues. From germline, CDR1 is MNHGY and CDR2 SVAAGI. The CDR3 loop reads CASSYSGLAGPSYEQYF. CDR3 nucleotides: TGTGCCAGCAGTTATTCTGGGCTAGCGGGGCCCTCCTACGAGCAGTACTTC.

This clone was seen a single time. The chain links TRBV27 to TRBJ2-7, with unresolved D. Trimming took off 0 bases at V and 2 bases at J, with 14 bases between the two ends. The germline V gene has CDR1 MNHEY and CDR2 SMNVEV (reference sequence). There are 16 residues in the CDR3. In DNA form, the CDR3 reads TGTGCCAGCAGTTTATCTCGACATAAGCAACCCTACGAGCAGTACTTC. This sequence encodes CASSLSRHKQPYEQYF.

The V gene is TRBV7-8, the J gene TRBJ2-7; 7 bases map to TRBD1. Germline V CDR1 and CDR2: SGHVS, FQNEAQ. The CDR3 loop spans 17 amino acids. Losses at the gene ends were 3 bases for V and 6 bases for J; bases not matched to a gene: 17. The CDR3 reads CASSFLNQTWTGGEQYF. CDR3 coding DNA: TGTGCCAGCAGCTTCCTAAACCAAACCTGGACAGGAGGCGAGCAGTACTTC.

The rearrangement joins TRBV28 to TRBJ1-1; TRBD1 agrees at 7 bases. V dropped 2 bases and J dropped 1; count of bases not matched to a gene: 10. This CDR3 is built from 17 residues. From germline, CDR1 is MDHEN and CDR2 SYDVKM. This CDR3 reads CASSLSRTGRWNTEAFF. For the CDR3, the DNA is TGTGCCAGCAGTTTAAGTAGGACAGGACGTTGGAACACTGAAGCTTTCTTT.

The chain carries TRBV5-1 and TRBJ2-1; 7 bases agree with TRBD2. From germline, CDR1 is SGHRS and CDR2 YFSETQ. This CDR3 has 16 residues. V lost 4 bases, J lost 3 bases, and 10 bases stayed unmatched. As DNA, the CDR3 is TGCGCCAGCAGCGAACGTCCTAGCGGCGACTACAATGAGCAGTTCTTC. This gives the protein CASSERPSGDYNEQFF. The variable domain in full, with the rest retrieved from reference TRBV5-1 and TRBJ2-1, is KAGVTQTPRYLIKTRGQQVTLSCSPISGHRSVSWYQQTPGQGLQFLFEYFSETQRNKGNFPGRFSGRQFSNSRSEMNVSTLELGDSALYLCASSERPSGDYNEQFFGPGTRLTVL.

The J gene is TRBJ1-2, the V gene TRBV6-1; D is uncertain. This CDR3 has 14 residues. V lost 6 bases and J lost 7, with 18 bases in between. CDR1 and CDR2 (germline): MNHNS, SASEGT. The CDR3 region has the DNA TGTGCCAGCAGAGAAACCCACAACCCGAGTGGCTACACCTTC. It translates to CASRETHNPSGYTF.